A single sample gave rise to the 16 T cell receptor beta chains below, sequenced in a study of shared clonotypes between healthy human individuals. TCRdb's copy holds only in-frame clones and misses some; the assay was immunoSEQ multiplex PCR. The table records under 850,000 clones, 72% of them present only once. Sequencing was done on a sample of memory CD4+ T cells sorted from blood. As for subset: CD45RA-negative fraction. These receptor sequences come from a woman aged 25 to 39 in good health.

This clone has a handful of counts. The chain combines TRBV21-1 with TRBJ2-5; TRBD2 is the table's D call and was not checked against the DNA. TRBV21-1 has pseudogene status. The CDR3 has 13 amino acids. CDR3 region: CASSNRVEETQYF. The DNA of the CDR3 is TGTGCCAGCAGCAATCGGGTAGAAGAGACCCAGTACTTC.

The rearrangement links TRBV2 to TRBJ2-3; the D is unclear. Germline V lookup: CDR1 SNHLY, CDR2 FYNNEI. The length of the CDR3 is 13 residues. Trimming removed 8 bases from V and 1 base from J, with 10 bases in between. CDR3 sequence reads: CASGFVGTDTQYF. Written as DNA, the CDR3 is TGTGCCAGCGGATTCGTCGGCACAGATACGCAGTATTTT.

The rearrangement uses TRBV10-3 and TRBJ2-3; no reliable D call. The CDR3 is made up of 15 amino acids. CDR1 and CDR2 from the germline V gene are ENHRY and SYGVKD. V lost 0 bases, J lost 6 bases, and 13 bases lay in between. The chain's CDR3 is CAISESEAMGDTQYF. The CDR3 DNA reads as TGTGCCATCAGTGAGTCTGAAGCGATGGGGGATACGCAGTATTTT.

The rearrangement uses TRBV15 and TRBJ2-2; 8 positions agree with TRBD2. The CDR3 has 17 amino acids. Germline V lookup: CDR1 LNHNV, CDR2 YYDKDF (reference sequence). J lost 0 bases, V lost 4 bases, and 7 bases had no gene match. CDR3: CATSKGRREANTGELFF. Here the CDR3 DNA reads TGTGCCACCAGCAAAGGCCGGCGGGAGGCGAACACCGGGGAGCTGTTTTTT.

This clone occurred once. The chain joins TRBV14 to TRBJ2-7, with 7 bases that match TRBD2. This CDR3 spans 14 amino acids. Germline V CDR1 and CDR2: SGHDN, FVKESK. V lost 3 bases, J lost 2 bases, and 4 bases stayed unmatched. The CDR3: CASSHGGGAYEQYF. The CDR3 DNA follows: TGTGCCAGCAGCCACGGGGGAGGGGCCTACGAGCAGTACTTC.

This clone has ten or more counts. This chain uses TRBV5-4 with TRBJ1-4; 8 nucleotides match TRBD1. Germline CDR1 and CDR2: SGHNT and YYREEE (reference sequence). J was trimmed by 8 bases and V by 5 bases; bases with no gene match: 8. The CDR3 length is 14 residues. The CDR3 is CASRTQGAGEKLFF. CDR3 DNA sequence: TGTGCCAGCAGAACTCAGGGGGCAGGCGAAAAACTGTTTTTT.

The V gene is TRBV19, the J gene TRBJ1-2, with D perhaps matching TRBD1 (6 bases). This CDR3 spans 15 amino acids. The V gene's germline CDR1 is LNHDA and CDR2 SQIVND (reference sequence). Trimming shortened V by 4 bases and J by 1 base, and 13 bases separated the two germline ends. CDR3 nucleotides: TGTGCCAGTAGTAATCAGGGGACTGTTAACTATGGCTACACCTTC. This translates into CASSNQGTVNYGYTF.

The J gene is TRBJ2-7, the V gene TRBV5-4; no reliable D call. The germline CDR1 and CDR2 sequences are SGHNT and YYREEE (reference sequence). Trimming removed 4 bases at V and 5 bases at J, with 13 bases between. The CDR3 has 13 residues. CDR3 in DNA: TGTGCCAGCAGCCCGCGCGTGGGAAACGAGCAGTACTTC. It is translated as CASSPRVGNEQYF.

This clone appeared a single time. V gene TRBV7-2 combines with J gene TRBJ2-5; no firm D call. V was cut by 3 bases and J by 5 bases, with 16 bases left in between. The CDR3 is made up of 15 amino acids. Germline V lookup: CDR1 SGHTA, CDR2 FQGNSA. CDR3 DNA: TGTGCCAGCAGCTTTGACACCCGGGTTTGGGAGACCCAGTACTTC. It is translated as CASSFDTRVWETQYF.

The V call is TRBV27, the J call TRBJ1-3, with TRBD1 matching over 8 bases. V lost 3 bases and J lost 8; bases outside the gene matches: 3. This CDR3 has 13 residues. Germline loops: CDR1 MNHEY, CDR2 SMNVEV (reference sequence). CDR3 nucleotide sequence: TGTGCCAGCAGTTTGAACAGGGGGGACACCATATATTTT. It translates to CASSLNRGDTIYF.

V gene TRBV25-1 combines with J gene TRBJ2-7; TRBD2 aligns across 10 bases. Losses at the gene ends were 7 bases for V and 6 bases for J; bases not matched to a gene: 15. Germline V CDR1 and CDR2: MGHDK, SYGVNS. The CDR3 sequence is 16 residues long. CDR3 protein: CASTHSQREGPVEQYF. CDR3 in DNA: TGTGCCAGCACACATTCCCAGCGGGAGGGCCCAGTCGAGCAGTACTTC.

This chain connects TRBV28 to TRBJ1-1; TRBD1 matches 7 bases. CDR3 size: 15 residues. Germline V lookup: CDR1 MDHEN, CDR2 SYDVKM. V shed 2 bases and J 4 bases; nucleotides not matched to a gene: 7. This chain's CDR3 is CASSLVVEGATEAFF. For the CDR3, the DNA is TGTGCCAGCAGTTTAGTTGTTGAGGGGGCCACTGAAGCTTTCTTT.

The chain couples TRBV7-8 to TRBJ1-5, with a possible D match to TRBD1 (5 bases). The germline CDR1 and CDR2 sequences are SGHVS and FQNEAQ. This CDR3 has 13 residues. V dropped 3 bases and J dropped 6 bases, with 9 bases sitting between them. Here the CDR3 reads CASSFQGSQPQHF. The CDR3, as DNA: TGTGCCAGCAGCTTCCAGGGATCTCAGCCCCAGCATTTT.

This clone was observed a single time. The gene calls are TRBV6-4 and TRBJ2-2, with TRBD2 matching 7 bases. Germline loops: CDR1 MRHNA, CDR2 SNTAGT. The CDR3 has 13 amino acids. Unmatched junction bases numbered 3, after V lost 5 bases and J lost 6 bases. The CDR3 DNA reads TGTGCCAGCAGTAGCGGGACGGCCGGGGAGCTGTTTTTT. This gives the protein CASSSGTAGELFF.

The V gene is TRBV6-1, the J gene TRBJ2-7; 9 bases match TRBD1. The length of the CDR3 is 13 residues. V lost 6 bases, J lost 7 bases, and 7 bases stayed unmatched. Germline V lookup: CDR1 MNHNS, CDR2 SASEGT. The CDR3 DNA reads TGTGCCAGCAGGGGGGACAGGGTGGGGGAGCAGTACTTC. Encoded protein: CASRGDRVGEQYF.

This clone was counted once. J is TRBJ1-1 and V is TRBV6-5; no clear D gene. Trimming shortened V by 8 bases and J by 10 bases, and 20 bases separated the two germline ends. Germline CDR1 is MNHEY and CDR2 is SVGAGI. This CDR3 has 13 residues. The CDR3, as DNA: TGTGCCAGCGGCCTGGACGGCGTGGTAGGAGCTTTCTTT. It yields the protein CASGLDGVVGAFF.